A selection of T cell receptor beta chains follows, all from one sample in a study of Graves' ophthalmopathy and Graves' hyperthyroidism. From the multiplex PCR reads, TCRdb called clonotypes with MiXCR, one entry per CDR3 protein. The data contain approximately 700,000 distinct CDR3 sequences, more than 40% of them singletons. Sequencing was carried out using peripheral blood. These receptors all stem from an adult man with Graves' ophthalmopathy. Both conserved end residues are part of each CDR3. A D gene is named only where the DNA matches it firmly. Size values are once, few and many counts, or a class for expanded clones, and some rows have none.

v_gene	d_gene	abundance	j_gene	CDR3aa	CDR3nt
TRBV5-1	TRBD1	NA	TRBJ1-1	CASSLNPGGLGTEAFF	TGCGCCAGCAGCTTGAATCCAGGGGGATTGGGCACTGAAGCTTTCTTT
TRBV10-2	TRBD1	NA	TRBJ2-7	CASSDRTGGTEQYF	TGCGCCAGCAGTGACCGGACAGGGGGCACCGAGCAGTACTTC
TRBV6-6	TRBD1	few	TRBJ1-2	CASSQDRNGVYGYTF	TGTGCCAGCAGTCAGGACAGGAACGGGGTTTATGGCTACACCTTC
TRBV5-1	NA	NA	TRBJ1-3	CASSFSGTPGGTIYF	TGCGCCAGCAGCTTTAGCGGGACACCCGGGGGCACCATATATTTT
TRBV5-1	NA	NA	TRBJ2-6	CASSSRTRFSGANVLTF	TGCGCCAGCAGCTCACGGACGAGATTCTCTGGGGCCAACGTCCTGACTTTC
TRBV7-2	NA	NA	TRBJ1-2	CASSQDPGTNYGYTF	TGCGCCAGCAGCCAAGACCCGGGAACTAACTATGGCTACACCTTC
TRBV7-9	TRBD1	once	TRBJ1-1	CASSLRTGLEAFF	TGTGCCAGCAGCTTAAGGACAGGCTTGGAAGCTTTCTTT
TRBV4-2	NA	many	TRBJ1-4	CASSQDRGAGEKLFF	TGCGCCAGCAGCCAAGATAGGGGAGCCGGGGAAAAACTGTTTTTT
TRBV7-6	TRBD1	many	TRBJ1-1	CASSLVQGGGTEAFF	TGTGCCAGCAGCTTAGTCCAGGGGGGAGGGACTGAAGCTTTCTTT
TRBV3-1	NA	NA	TRBJ2-7	CASSRTGGDYEQYF	TGTGCCAGCAGCCGAACAGGGGGGGACTACGAGCAGTACTTC
TRBV12-3/TRBV12-4	NA	NA	TRBJ1-4	CASSLAGPATNEKLFF	TGTGCCAGCAGTTTAGCGGGACCTGCAACTAATGAAAAACTGTTTTTT
TRBV24-1	NA	NA	TRBJ2-3	CATSDHRVETDTQYF	TGTGCCACCAGTGATCACAGGGTGGAAACAGATACGCAGTATTTT